A single sample is the source of the 4 T cell receptor beta chains below, sequenced in a study of cytomegalovirus exposure and HLA in healthy donors. Using immunoSEQ multiplex PCR, the repertoire was profiled, and TCRdb retains in-frame clones only, with some absent. The sample contains approximately 150,000 clones, roughly 84% of which appear only once. The sample comprised PBMCs. The receptors originated from a young man in good health and CMV-seropositive.

The chain employs TRBV25-1 and TRBJ2-2; 7 positions match TRBD1. The CDR3 runs 15 residues. The V segment lost 2 bases and the J segment 6 bases; nucleotides outside the gene matches: 6. CDR1 and CDR2 from the germline V gene are MGHDK and SYGVNS. CDR3 loop: CASSEVNRGSGELFF. CDR3 DNA: TGTGCCAGCAGTGAAGTTAACAGGGGATCCGGGGAGCTGTTTTTT.

The V and J genes are TRBV7-9 and TRBJ2-3; 9 bases match TRBD2. Trimming removed 1 base from V and 5 bases from J; junction bases left unmatched: 7. The CDR3 has 16 amino acids. The germline gives CDR1 SEHNR, CDR2 FQNEAQ (reference sequence). The CDR3 nucleotides read TGTGCCAGCAGCTTAGTGGCTAGCGGGACGGGAGATACGCAGTATTTT. Its protein product is CASSLVASGTGDTQYF.

This clone occurred once. The genes are TRBV2 and TRBJ2-7; maybe TRBD2 (6 bases). This CDR3 is built from 15 residues. Germline CDR1 reads SNHLY; CDR2 reads FYNNEI. Trimming shortened V by 2 bases and J by 3 bases, and 14 bases separated the two germline ends. The CDR3 DNA sequence: TGTGCCAGCAGTGAAATGGCTAGCGTATACTACGAGCAGTACTTC. Translating it yields CASSEMASVYYEQYF.

J is TRBJ2-7 and V is TRBV19, with D perhaps matching TRBD1 (5 bases). Germline V gives CDR1 LNHDA, CDR2 SQIVND (reference sequence). The CDR3 consists of 16 residues. V was trimmed by 5 bases and J by 0 bases, leaving 17 bases between them. The CDR3 sequence: CASSPQGEGYSYEQYF. In nucleotides, the CDR3 is TGTGCCAGTAGTCCCCAGGGCGAAGGCTACTCCTACGAGCAGTACTTC. The full variable domain, in which reference TRBV19 and TRBJ2-7 provide the parts outside the CDR3, is DGGITQSPKYLFRKEGQNVTLSCEQNLNHDAMYWYRQDPGQGLRLIYYSQIVNDFQKGDIAEGYSVSREKKESFPLTVTSAQKNPTAFYLCASSPQGEGYSYEQYFGPGTRLTVT.